This T cell receptor (beta chain) was retrieved from a study of cytomegalovirus exposure and HLA in healthy donors. Study findings and constraints: Cytomegalovirus status was reportedly diagnosed by the classifier with high sensitivity and specificity. Prior analysis indicated that the majority of TCR beta V segments exhibited productivity approximately 90% or approximately 30% of the time.

V was trimmed by 6 bases and J by 4 bases, leaving 12 bases between them. Germline V gene data show CDR1 as MNHEY and CDR2 as SVGAGI. The CDR3 is 13 residues long. These donors counted as nominally healthy when sampled, but unrecorded immune exposures were likely. Turning to this clone: Its antigen remains unknown.

13 Jbeta primers and 60 Vbeta primers were used for the PCR. TCRdb's table, derived via immunoSEQ multiplex PCR, lists solely in-frame clones and lacks some. The sample yields about 190,000 clones, 70% to 75% seen once. This TCR was recovered from a man between 25 and 39 years old in good health and CMV-seropositive. V gene TRBV6-5 combines with J gene TRBJ2-5; D unclear. The sample was PBMCs. CDR3 sequence reads: CASSIRVGETQYF. The CDR3, as DNA: TGTGCCAGCAGCATCCGGGTAGGAGAGACCCAGTACTTC.